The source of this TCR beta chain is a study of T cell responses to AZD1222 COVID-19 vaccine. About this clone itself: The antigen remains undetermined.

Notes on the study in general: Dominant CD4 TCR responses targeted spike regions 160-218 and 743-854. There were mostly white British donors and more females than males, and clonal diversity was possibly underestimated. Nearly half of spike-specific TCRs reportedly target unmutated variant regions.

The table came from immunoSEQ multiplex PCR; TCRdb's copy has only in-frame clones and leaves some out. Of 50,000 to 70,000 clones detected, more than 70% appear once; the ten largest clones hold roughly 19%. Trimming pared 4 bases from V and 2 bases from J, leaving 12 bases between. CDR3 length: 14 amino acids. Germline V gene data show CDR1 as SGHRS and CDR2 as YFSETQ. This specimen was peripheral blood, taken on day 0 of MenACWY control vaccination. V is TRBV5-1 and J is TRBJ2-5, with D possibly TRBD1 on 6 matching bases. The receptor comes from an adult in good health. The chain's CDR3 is CASSLWTDQETQYF. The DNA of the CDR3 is TGCGCCAGCAGCCTATGGACAGATCAAGAGACCCAGTACTTC.